A selection of T cell receptor beta chains follows, all from one sample in a study of monozygotic twins with inflammatory bowel disease. TCRdb reprocessed the 5' RACE reads; each CDR3 protein has one entry and no DNA is given. This sample's clone table lists 310,000 or so distinct CDR3 sequences. The sample comprised blood. The receptor set was obtained from a human donor with ulcerative colitis or Crohn's disease, or a healthy co-twin of an affected twin (not recorded which). CDR3s include the opening cysteine and the closing phenylalanine or tryptophan.

v_gene,j_gene,CDR3aa
TRBV24-1,TRBJ2-1,CATSGGDKIYNEQFF
TRBV6-6,TRBJ1-2,CASSPPGASGYTF
TRBV27,TRBJ2-3,CASSLEGTSTDTQYF
TRBV11-3,TRBJ2-1,CASSLGTGRYNEQFF
TRBV7-9,TRBJ2-7,CASSTGTPYEQYF
TRBV10-3,TRBJ2-7,CATLAGGGEQYF
TRBV7-8,TRBJ2-6,CATGLTGSGANVLTF
TRBV6-5,TRBJ2-5,CASSYSWVAGEGETQYF
TRBV6-5,TRBJ1-2,CASSRTGLRGYTF
TRBV5-1,TRBJ2-1,CASSRSIGSYNEQFF
TRBV5-1,TRBJ1-3,CASSRGGSGPGSGNTIYF
TRBV20-1,TRBJ2-1,CSARGLQLSYNEQFF
TRBV19,TRBJ1-1,CASAQGSQAFF
TRBV18,TRBJ1-1,CASSLDRQNTEAFF
TRBV4-3,TRBJ2-7,CASSQDPRDEQYF
TRBV6-5,TRBJ2-7,CASSYIGPPEGEQYF
TRBV7-9,TRBJ2-6,CATSGQGRRVLTF
TRBV6-5,TRBJ2-5,CASSYSRQGSGETQYF
TRBV10-3,TRBJ1-1,CAIRRDTEAFF
TRBV12-3/TRBV12-4,TRBJ2-7,CASSLTGGTGYEQYF
TRBV5-1,TRBJ1-2,CASSLGDSNYGYTF
TRBV27,TRBJ1-5,CASSLNGETSNQPQHF